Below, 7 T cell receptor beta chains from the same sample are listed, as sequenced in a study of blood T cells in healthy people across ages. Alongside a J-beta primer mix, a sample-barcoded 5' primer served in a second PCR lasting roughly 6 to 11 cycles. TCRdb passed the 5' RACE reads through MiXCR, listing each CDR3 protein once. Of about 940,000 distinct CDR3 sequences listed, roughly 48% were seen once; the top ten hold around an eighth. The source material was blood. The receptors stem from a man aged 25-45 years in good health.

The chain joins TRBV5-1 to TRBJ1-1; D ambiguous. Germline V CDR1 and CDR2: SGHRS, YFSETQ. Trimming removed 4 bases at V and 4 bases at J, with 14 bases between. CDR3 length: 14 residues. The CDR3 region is CASSDRSGGTEAFF. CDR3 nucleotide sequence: TGCGCCAGCAGCGACCGCTCGGGAGGCACTGAAGCTTTCTTT.

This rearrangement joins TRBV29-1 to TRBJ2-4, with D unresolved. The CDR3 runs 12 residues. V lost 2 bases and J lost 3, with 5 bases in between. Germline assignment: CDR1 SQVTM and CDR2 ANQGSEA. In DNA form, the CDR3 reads TGCAGCGTTGAACCCTACAAAAACATTCAGTACTTC. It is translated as CSVEPYKNIQYF.

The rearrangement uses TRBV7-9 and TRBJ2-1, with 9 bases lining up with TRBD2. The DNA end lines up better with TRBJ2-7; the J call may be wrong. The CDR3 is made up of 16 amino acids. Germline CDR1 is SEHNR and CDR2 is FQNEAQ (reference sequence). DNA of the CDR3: TGTGCCAGCAGCTTAGCACGCAGCGGGGGGTACAATGAGCAGTACTTC. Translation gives CASSLARSGGYNEQYF.

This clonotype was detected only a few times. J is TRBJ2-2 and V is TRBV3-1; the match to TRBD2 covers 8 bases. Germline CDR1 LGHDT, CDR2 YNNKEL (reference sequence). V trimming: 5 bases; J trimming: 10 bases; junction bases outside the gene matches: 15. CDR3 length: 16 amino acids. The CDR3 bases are TGTGCCAGCAGCTCCGATAAAGATCCGACTAGCGTGGAGCTGTTTTTT. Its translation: CASSSDKDPTSVELFF. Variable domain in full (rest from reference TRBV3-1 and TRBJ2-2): DTAVSQTPKYLVTQMGNDKSIKCEQNLGHDTMYWYKQDSKKFLKIMFSYNNKELIINETVPNRFSPKSPDKAHLNLHINSLELGDSAVYFCASSSDKDPTSVELFFGEGSRLTVL.

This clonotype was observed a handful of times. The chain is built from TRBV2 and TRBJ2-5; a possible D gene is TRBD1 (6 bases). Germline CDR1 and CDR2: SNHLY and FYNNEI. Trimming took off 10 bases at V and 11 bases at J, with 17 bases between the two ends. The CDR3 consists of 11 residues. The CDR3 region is CATTGSNEQYF. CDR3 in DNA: TGTGCCACTACAGGGTCGAATGAGCAGTACTTC.

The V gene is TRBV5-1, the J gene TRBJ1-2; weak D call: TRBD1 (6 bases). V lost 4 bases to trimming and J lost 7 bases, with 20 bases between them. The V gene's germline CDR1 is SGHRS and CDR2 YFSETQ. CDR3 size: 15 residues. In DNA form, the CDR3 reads TGCGCCAGCAGCAATTCGATGACAGGTTCCCGTGGCTACACCTTC. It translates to CASSNSMTGSRGYTF.

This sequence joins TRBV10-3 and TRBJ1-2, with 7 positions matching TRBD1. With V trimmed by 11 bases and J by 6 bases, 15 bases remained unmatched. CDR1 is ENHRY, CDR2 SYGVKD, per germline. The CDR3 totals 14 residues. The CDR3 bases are TGTGCCGTTGACGCGATGACAGGGATCGATGGCTACACCTTC. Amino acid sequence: CAVDAMTGIDGYTF.